The clone carrying this T cell receptor beta chain has only one observation. No antigen is known for it. The entry originates in a study of CD8 T cells in Susac syndrome. General study points: There was no clonal expansion in the CD4+ T cell repertoires of Susac syndrome. The study conceded that its TCR sequencing and HLA analysis involved relatively few individuals.

This CDR3 has 18 amino acids. V dropped 3 bases and J dropped 0; count of bases not matched to a gene: 11. The germline V gene has CDR1 MGHRA and CDR2 YSYEKL. Reverse transcription used about 0.45 to 1 ug RNA and random hexamers. The authors amplified TCR beta CDR3 across 54 Vbeta and 13 Jbeta using immunoSEQ multiplex PCR. TCRdb redid the calling of the immunoSEQ multiplex PCR reads with MiXCR, one entry per CDR3 protein. This sample yields roughly 140,000 distinct CDR3 sequences, of which nearly 97% are seen a single time; more than 0.075% belongs to the top ten. The CD8+ and CD4+ T cells were isolated magnetically using a negative isolation approach, whereas the TEMRA cells were enriched by FACS.

The rearrangement joins TRBV4-1 to TRBJ1-1, with 9 bases fitting TRBD1. What was sequenced was CD4+ T cells from PBMCs. This TCR derives from a human donor with Susac syndrome. This chain's CDR3 is CASSQGTTGGRLNTEAFF. CDR3 coding DNA: TGCGCCAGCAGCCAGGGCACCACAGGGGGCCGCTTGAACACTGAAGCTTTCTTT.